These 27 T cell receptor beta chains were all obtained from the same sample, sequenced in a study of CD8+CD57+ T cells in acquired aplastic anemia (dated by TCRdb to the late 2010s). Expansion of CD8+CD57+ cells had been shown by flow cytometry in the patients chosen for sequencing. The sequencer was an Illumina HiSeq 2000. Genomic DNA was used as template for profiling of TCR beta VDJ combinations and CDR3 sequences. Using fastp at Q25 and MiXCR, TCRdb reprocessed the public reads and kept productive beta chains. CDR3 protein sequences are deduplicated, and each keeps its most common genes and DNA. This sample is represented by around 200,000 distinct CDR3 sequences; approximately 48% of them were singletons. The ten largest clones add up to over 10% of the sample. Material for sequencing was sorted CD4+, CD8+, or CD8+CD57+ T cells (not recorded which) from PBMCs. Receptor source: a human donor with aplastic anemia.

The count of this clonotype is one. The rearrangement uses TRBV5-4 and TRBJ1-1; weak D call: TRBD1 (5 bases). The germline CDR1 and CDR2 sequences are SGHNT and YYREEE (reference sequence). This CDR3 comprises 12 residues. V was clipped by 6 bases and J by 5 bases, with 11 bases between them. The CDR3 loop reads CASNPRGTEAFF. CDR3 DNA: TGTGCCAGCAACCCACGGGGGACTGAAGCTTTCTTT.

The genes are TRBV20-1 and TRBJ1-5; 7 positions agree with TRBD1. This CDR3 is built from 15 residues. J lost 3 bases, V lost 1 base, and 6 bases had no gene match. CDR1 and CDR2 (germline): DFQATT, SNEGSKA (reference sequence). CDR3 coding DNA: TGCAGTGCTAGAGCTTCGGACAGGAACAATCAGCCCCAGCATTTT. Amino acids: CSARASDRNNQPQHF.

This clonotype was seen repeatedly, ten times or more. The chain joins TRBV6-4 to TRBJ2-6, with a weak D call TRBD1 (5 bases). The CDR3 is 16 residues long. Trimming cost V 4 bases and J 0 bases, with 10 bases left between them. CDR1 and CDR2 (germline): MRHNA, SNTAGT. This CDR3 is CASSAGPSSGANVLTF. CDR3 in DNA: TGTGCCAGCAGTGCAGGGCCCAGCTCTGGGGCCAACGTCCTGACTTTC.

The sample holds many counts of this clonotype. The chain is built from TRBV12-3 or TRBV12-4 and TRBJ2-7; 9 positions agree with TRBD2. The CDR3 covers 12 residues. The CDR3 bases are TGTGCGAGCGGGAGGAGCCCCTACGAGCAGTACTTC. Protein sequence: CASGRSPYEQYF.

With respect to this clonotype: Possible read error: a much larger clone is one base away. J is TRBJ1-1 and V is TRBV7-9, with 8 bases matching TRBD1. The length of the CDR3 is 14 residues. Germline lookup yields CDR1 SEHNR and CDR2 FQNEAQ (reference sequence). V dropped 3 bases and J dropped 1; count of bases not matched to a gene: 1. The CDR3 reads CASSFGQGNTEAFF. The CDR3, as DNA: TGTGCCAGCAGCTTTGGACAGGGGAACACTGAAGCTTTCTTT.

The V gene is TRBV13, the J gene TRBJ2-7; 7 bases are shared with TRBD2. In germline, CDR1 is PRHDT, CDR2 FYEKMQ (reference sequence). This CDR3 has 13 residues. V shed 5 bases, J shed 5 bases, and the junction held 6 bases outside the gene matches. This CDR3 reads CASSPWGRDEQYF. DNA of the CDR3: TGTGCCAGCAGCCCCTGGGGGAGGGACGAGCAGTACTTC.

V usage is TRBV30 and J usage is TRBJ1-3; D gene ambiguous. The length of the CDR3 is 11 residues. In germline, CDR1 is GTSNPN, CDR2 SVGIG (reference sequence). Trimming took off 2 bases at V and 8 bases at J, with 7 bases between the two ends. CDR3 in amino acids: CAWSTSHTIYF. CDR3 nucleotide sequence: TGTGCCTGGAGTACATCGCACACCATATATTTT.

The chain joins TRBV24-1 to TRBJ2-7; 9 bases align to TRBD2. The V segment lost 4 bases and the J segment 4 bases; nucleotides outside the gene matches: 7. The CDR3 consists of 15 residues. CDR1 is KGHDR, CDR2 SFDVKD, per germline. The CDR3 reads CATSDPTTSGYEQYF. In DNA, the CDR3 is TGTGCCACCAGTGACCCGACGACTAGCGGATACGAGCAGTACTTC.

About this clonotype: Just one base apart from a much larger clone, this may be a read error. The CDR3 DNA sequence: TGTGCCAGCAGTAGGGGTTCCCGGGGGACCCAGTACTTC. This translates into CASSRGSRGTQYF. The gene calls are TRBV28 and TRBJ2-5; D may match TRBD1 or TRBD2 (5 bases each). This CDR3 is built from 13 residues. The ends were cut back, 5 bases at V and 7 bases at J, with 14 bases in the middle. Germline CDR1 reads MDHEN; CDR2 reads SYDVKM.

This chain uses TRBV29-1 with TRBJ1-2, with 10 nucleotides matching TRBD1. Trimming cost V 6 bases and J 5 bases; bases outside gene matches: 6. The V gene's germline CDR1 is SQVTM and CDR2 ANQGSEA. This CDR3 contains 13 residues. The CDR3 DNA sequence: TGCAGCGTGTACCGGGACAGGGGATATGGCTACACCTTC. Protein: CSVYRDRGYGYTF.

On this clonotype: The conserved phenylalanine or tryptophan is not found at the CDR3 terminus, so this likely reflects a read error. V is TRBV11-2 and J is TRBJ1-6; D gene unclear. CDR3 length equals 15 residues. V lost 0 bases and J 9 bases, leaving 12 bases between the germline ends. Germline V lookup: CDR1 SGHAT, CDR2 FQNNGV. Here the CDR3 reads CASSLDRQRISPLHS. The CDR3 DNA sequence: TGTGCCAGCAGCTTAGATCGGCAGAGGATTTCACCCCTCCACTCT.

V is TRBV28 and J is TRBJ2-2, with TRBD1 matching 9 bases. The junction had 8 bases not matched to a gene; V was cut back by 5 bases and J by 4 bases. The CDR3 runs to 16 residues. Germline loops: CDR1 MDHEN, CDR2 SYDVKM. For the CDR3, the DNA is TGTGCCAGCAGTATTATACAGGGGGCGGGCACCGGGGAGCTGTTTTTT. It is translated as CASSIIQGAGTGELFF.

In the case of this clonotype: This may be a read error, as it is one base from a much larger clone. V and J are TRBV9 and TRBJ2-7; 13 bases agree with TRBD2. The CDR3 runs to 16 residues. Germline V gene lookup returns CDR1 SGDLS and CDR2 YYNGEE. The CDR3 region has the DNA TGTGCCAGCAGCGTAGGTGGACTAGCGGGGGCCTACGAGCTGTACTTC. Residues: CASSVGGLAGAYELYF.

The J gene is TRBJ2-2, the V gene TRBV11-2; the match to TRBD1 covers 8 bases. The CDR3 totals 17 residues. Germline values: CDR1 SGHAT, CDR2 FQNNGV. V lost 2 bases and J lost 6; bases outside the gene matches: 11. CDR3 nucleotide sequence: TGTGCCAGCAGCTTACTCCCCCCAGGGGGCGCACCCGGGGAGCTGTTTTTT. Residues: CASSLLPPGGAPGELFF.

The rearrangement joins TRBV7-8 to TRBJ1-1, with no clear D. Deletions cut 7 bases from V and 4 bases from J, with 13 bases between. The CDR3 is made up of 13 amino acids. Looked up from germline, CDR1 is SGHVS and CDR2 is FQNEAQ. This CDR3 reads CASKEEPLTEAFF. The CDR3 DNA sequence: TGTGCCAGCAAGGAGGAACCGCTCACTGAAGCTTTCTTT.

This clonotype was detected many times. V gene TRBV10-3 combines with J gene TRBJ2-2; D is uncertain. The CDR3 length is 12 residues. V lost 11 bases, J lost 5 bases, and 12 bases lay in between. Germline lookup yields CDR1 ENHRY and CDR2 SYGVKD. The chain's CDR3 is CAARPVTGELFF. In DNA, the CDR3 is TGTGCCGCCCGGCCTGTAACCGGGGAGCTGTTTTTT.

Of note for this clonotype: The junction departs from the called germline gene at one end, perhaps through a read error. V gene TRBV29-1 combines with J gene TRBJ1-5; 8 nucleotides agree with TRBD1. The CDR3 is 14 residues long. Germline-derived CDR1 and CDR2 are SQVTM and ANQGSEA. Here the CDR3 reads CSVQEDRENQPPHF. In DNA form, the CDR3 reads TGCAGCGTTCAGGAGGACAGGGAAAATCAGCCCCCGCATTTT.

This chain connects TRBV20-1 to TRBJ1-3, with 9 bases identical to TRBD1. The CDR3 totals 13 residues. With 6 bases clipped from V and 0 bases from J, the junction kept 0 bases outside the gene matches. Germline loops: CDR1 DFQATT, CDR2 SNEGSKA (reference sequence). Here the CDR3 DNA reads TGCAGTGCGGACAGGGGCTCTGGAAACACCATATATTTT. It specifies CSADRGSGNTIYF.

The V and J genes are TRBV7-3 and TRBJ2-1; D perhaps matches TRBD2 (6 bases). The CDR3 has 14 residues. Germline V gene data show CDR1 as SGHTA and CDR2 as FQGTGA. With 0 bases removed from V and 9 bases from J, the gap between germline ends came to 12 bases. CDR3 amino acids: CASSLTERGGEQFF. In DNA form, the CDR3 reads TGTGCCAGCAGCTTAACGGAGAGGGGAGGTGAGCAGTTCTTC.

This clonotype was seen a few times. A read error is possible here, since a much larger clone lies one base away. The gene calls are TRBV5-4 and TRBJ2-2; 7 positions agree with TRBD1. Germline CDR1 SGHNT, CDR2 YYREEE (reference sequence). The CDR3 length is 14 residues. The CDR3 DNA is TGTGCCAGCAGATTGGACAGGAACACCGGGGAGCTGCTTTTT. It is translated as CASRLDRNTGELLF.

This clonotype was counted ten times or more. J is TRBJ1-1 and V is TRBV19; 7 nucleotides line up with TRBD1. This CDR3 is 16 amino acids long. Looked up from germline, CDR1 is LNHDA and CDR2 is SQIVND (reference sequence). After removal of 3 bases from V and 0 bases from J, the junction contained 7 bases not matched to a gene. CDR3 bases: TGTGCCAGTAGTATTCGTAACAGGGGCATGAACACTGAAGCTTTCTTT. This sequence encodes CASSIRNRGMNTEAFF.

About this clonotype: In this CDR3 the conserved last residue, phenylalanine or tryptophan, is missing, so a read error is likely. This rearrangement joins TRBV7-6 to TRBJ1-3; a possible D gene is TRBD1 (5 bases). Germline CDR1 reads SGHVS; CDR2 reads FNYEAQ. The CDR3 spans 13 residues. The CDR3 reads CASSLDRGNTIYL. CDR3 nucleotide sequence: TGTGCTAGCAGCTTAGACAGAGGAAACACCATATATTTG.

The sample holds many counts of this clonotype. The chain joins TRBV5-1 to TRBJ2-1; maybe TRBD2 (6 bases). From germline, CDR1 is SGHRS and CDR2 YFSETQ. The CDR3 has 12 residues. V was clipped by 0 bases and J by 8 bases, with 6 bases between them. CDR3: CASSLGRDEQFF. The CDR3 coding sequence is TGCGCCAGCAGCTTGGGGAGGGATGAGCAGTTCTTC.

The rearrangement links TRBV2 to TRBJ2-6, with no clear D. V dropped 3 bases and J dropped 0 bases, with 9 bases sitting between them. Germline-derived CDR1 and CDR2 are SNHLY and FYNNEI. The CDR3 sequence is 16 residues long. In DNA form, the CDR3 reads TGTGCCAGCAGTGACAGGACCTCCTCTGGGGCCAACGTCCTGACTTTC. Translating it yields CASSDRTSSGANVLTF.

The J gene is TRBJ2-7, the V gene TRBV2; 9 bases align to TRBD1. With V trimmed by 7 bases and J by 5 bases, 12 bases remained unmatched. From germline, CDR1 is SNHLY and CDR2 FYNNEI. The CDR3 loop spans 15 amino acids. CDR3 bases: TGTGCCAGCAAGACGGACAGGGGTCAGAGGGACGAGCAGTACTTC. Amino acid sequence: CASKTDRGQRDEQYF.

The table lists this clonotype with a few counts. The rearrangement uses TRBV28 and TRBJ2-5; weak D call: TRBD2 (6 bases). Germline CDR1 is MDHEN and CDR2 is SYDVKM. This CDR3 has 16 residues. The germline V and J ends were trimmed by 7 bases and 2 bases, with 20 bases remaining between them. CDR3 in amino acids: CASNPYSGAGQETQYF. The CDR3 DNA sequence: TGTGCCAGCAATCCCTATAGCGGCGCAGGTCAAGAGACCCAGTACTTC.

This clonotype was picked up one time. One junction end disagrees with the germline gene, perhaps due to a read error. CDR3 sequence reads: CASRGTSHEQHF. For the CDR3, the DNA is TGTGCCAGCAGAGGGACTAGTCACGAGCAGCACTTC. This chain uses TRBV7-6 with TRBJ2-7; 8 nucleotides align to TRBD2. The CDR3 spans 12 residues. Germline CDR1 SGHVS, CDR2 FNYEAQ.